This T cell receptor (beta chain) originates from a study of metastatic and nonmetastatic thyroid tumors. Study at large: Comparative analysis of repertoires was undertaken across blood and tumor or nodule tissue obtained from malignant and benign thyroid patients. Findings and caveats of the study: Significantly higher TCR beta diversity was reportedly seen in malignant thyroid tumors than benign nodules, in blood and tumor.

The sample holds a few counts of this clone. The antigen remains undetermined. Treatment of any kind had been given to no patient before thyroid surgery. Original processing methods: Construction of a distant-metastasis classifier for papillary thyroid cancer relied on CDR3 differences across clinicopathological groups. TCRdb re-called the PCR reads via MiXCR. Clone size and V and J calls follow TCRdb, not the original study. The sample consists of fewer than 40,000 clones, roughly 33% of them appearing once. Germline-derived CDR1 and CDR2 are GTSNPN and SVGIG (reference sequence). The CDR3 is 15 amino acids. V was clipped by 1 base and J by 5 bases, with 17 bases between them.

This receptor was identified in a female donor with papillary thyroid cancer or a benign thyroid nodule (not recorded which). Some clones in this sample may be carry-over from other donors' samples. This chain joins TRBV30 and TRBJ1-1; the D gene is possibly TRBD1 (6 bases). The specimen sequenced was tumor tissue. The chain's CDR3 is CAWSATGQGRTEAFF. CDR3 in DNA: TGTGCCTGGAGTGCGACTGGGCAGGGGAGAACTGAAGCTTTCTTT. The full variable domain, rest sourced from reference TRBV30 and TRBJ1-1, is SQTIHQWPATLVQPVGSPLSLECTVEGTSNPNLYWYRQAAGRGLQLLFYSVGIGQISSEVPQNLSASRPQDRQFILSSKKLLLSDSGFYLCAWSATGQGRTEAFFGQGTRLTVV.